Listed below are T cell receptor beta chains from one sample, sequenced in a study of tumor-infiltrating lymphocytes in primary liver carcinoma. TCRdb re-derived calls from the multiplex PCR reads in MiXCR, one entry per CDR3 protein. The sample has about 35,000 distinct CDR3 sequences; approximately 73% are singletons. The sequenced sample was liver tumor tissue from sampling region 4. The origin of the receptors is a man in his forties with primary liver carcinoma and hepatitis B virus infection. CDR3s include the opening cysteine and the closing phenylalanine or tryptophan. The D gene is left open where the match is weak. Size is omitted from some rows. Given values are once, few, many or a class for expanded clones.

d_gene | j_gene | v_gene | abundance | CDR3nt | CDR3aa
- | TRBJ2-5 | TRBV28 | many | TGTGCCAGCAGTTCCCCCAGGAGCGGTAAGGAGACCCAGTACTTC | CASSSPRSGKETQYF
TRBD2 | TRBJ2-7 | TRBV5-1 | - | TGCGCCAGCTGCTTGAGTAGCGGGAGATCCTACGAGCACTACTTC | CASCLSSGRSYEHYF
TRBD1 | TRBJ1-1 | TRBV12-3/TRBV12-4 | - | TGTGCCAGCAATTCCGGGACAGATAACACTGAGGCTTCCTTT | CASNSGTDNTEASF
- | TRBJ2-2 | TRBV29-1 | - | TGCAGCGTTGAAGGGTCGGATAGGGTGGGCACCGGGGATCTGTTTTTT | CSVEGSDRVGTGDLFF
- | TRBJ2-3 | TRBV10-2 | once | TGCGCCAGCAGCCATGCAGATACGCAGTATTTT | CASSHADTQYF
TRBD2 | TRBJ2-4 | TRBV4-3 | - | TGCGCCAGCAGCCAAGATCTAAACCTCTTCGGGAGGGGGGCGATAAACATTCAGTACTTC | CASSQDLNLFGRGAINIQYF
- | TRBJ1-1 | TRBV2 | many | TGTGCCAGCACCCAGAATCAGGGGCCGAACACTGAAGCTTTCTTT | CASTQNQGPNTEAFF
- | TRBJ1-2 | TRBV6-2/TRBV6-3 | - | - | CANSSGPTNYGCTF
TRBD2 | TRBJ2-1 | TRBV7-9 | - | TGTGCCGGCAGCCGGACTAGCGGACAACTAAACTTCAATGAGCAATTCTTC | CAGSRTSGQLNFNEQFF
TRBD2 | TRBJ2-7 | TRBV4-2 | many | TGTGCCAGCAGCCAGGCGGGAGGGACCTACGAGCAGTACTTC | CASSQAGGTYEQYF
- | TRBJ1-2 | TRBV11-2 | many | TGTGCCAGCAACTCCCTTGGGGGCGGAGCCTTCGGCTACACCTTC | CASNSLGGGAFGYTF
TRBD2 | TRBJ2-3 | TRBV11-2 | - | TGTGTCAGCAGCGAGGCCCCACAGAGACTAGCGTTAACAGATACGCAGTATTTT | CVSSEAPQRLALTDTQYF
- | TRBJ2-7 | TRBV5-1 | - | TGCGCCAGCAGCGTGGAGACTATCGGGAGCCCCGAGCAGTACTTC | CASSVETIGSPEQYF
- | TRBJ1-1 | TRBV6-4 | - | TGTGTCAGCAGTGACTCCTGGGGTGGCAGCGAGGCTTTCTTT | CVSSDSWGGSEAFF
TRBD1 | TRBJ2-2 | TRBV29-1 | - | TGCAGCGTTGAGGGGTTGGACAGGGTGGGCACCGGGAAGCTATTTTTT | CSVEGLDRVGTGKLFF
- | TRBJ1-4 | TRBV11-2 | - | TGTGCCAGCAGCCCAGGAGCCTTCCCGGGTGAAAAAGTGTTTTTT | CASSPGAFPGEKVFF
- | TRBJ2-5 | TRBV5-1 | - | TGCGCCAGCAGCTTGGTGCAGGGAAGAAAGACCCAGTACTTC | CASSLVQGRKTQYF
- | TRBJ2-2 | TRBV29-1 | - | TGCAGCGTCCACGGTCCGGGGCCCGCCGGGGAGCTGTTTTTT | CSVHGPGPAGELFF
- | TRBJ2-7 | TRBV5-5 | - | TGTGCCAGCAGTTCACCGAACGGGCCTACGGGCTACGAGCAATACTTC | CASSSPNGPTGYEQYF
- | TRBJ1-5 | TRBV4-2 | - | TGTGCCAGCAGCCAAGATGGAATTGGTGGGACCTCCATGCAGCCCCAGCATTTT | CASSQDGIGGTSMQPQHF